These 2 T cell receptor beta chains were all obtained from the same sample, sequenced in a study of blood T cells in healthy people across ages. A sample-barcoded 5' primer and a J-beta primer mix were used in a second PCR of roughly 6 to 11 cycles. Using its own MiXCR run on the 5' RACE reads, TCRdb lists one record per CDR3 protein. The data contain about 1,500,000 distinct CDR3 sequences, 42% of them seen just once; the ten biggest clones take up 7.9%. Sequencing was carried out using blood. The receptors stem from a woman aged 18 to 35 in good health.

CDR3 nucleotide sequence: TGTGCCAGCAGTGATAGGGGTCGCGAGCAGTTCTTC. Translated: CASSDRGREQFF. The chain carries TRBV2 and TRBJ2-1; perhaps TRBD1 as D (5 bases). The CDR3 is 12 residues long. Germline lookup yields CDR1 SNHLY and CDR2 FYNNEI. Trimming took 3 bases from V and 10 from J, leaving 10 bases between them.

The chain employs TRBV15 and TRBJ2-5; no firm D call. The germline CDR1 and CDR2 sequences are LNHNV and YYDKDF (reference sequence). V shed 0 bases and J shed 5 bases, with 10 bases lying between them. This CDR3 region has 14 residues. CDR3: CATSRDKASETQYF. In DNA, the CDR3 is TGTGCCACCAGCAGAGACAAGGCTTCCGAGACCCAGTACTTC. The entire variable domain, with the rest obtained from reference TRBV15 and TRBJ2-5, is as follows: DAMVIQNPRYQVTQFGKPVTLSCSQTLNHNVMYWYQQKSSQAPKLLFHYYDKDFNNEADTPDNFQSRRPNTSFCFLDIRSPGLGDTAMYLCATSRDKASETQYFGPGTRLLVL.